This TCR beta chain comes out of a study of human T cells and chemical hapten exposure. Study summary: Per-sample variation in TCR yield stemmed mainly from small pooled library volume differences.

Regarding time point: patch test 1, 2 weeks after DPC sensitization. Treatment here: therapeutic diphenylcyclopropenone sensitization with weekly scalp DPC. This clonotype was observed a handful of times. One entry per CDR3 protein, called by TCRdb with MiXCR from the RACE reads. In the table there are roughly 360,000 distinct CDR3 sequences, approximately 5.1% of which are singletons. This receptor was identified in a woman aged 45-59 years with alopecia areata. Some clones in this sample may be carry-over from other donors' samples. Sequences were derived from whole blood, sampled in connection with sensitization to the hapten diphenylcyclopropenone (DPC).

CDR3 nucleotides: TGTGCCATCAGACCGGACCGGAACACTGAAGCTTTCTTT. Protein: CAIRPDRNTEAFF. The chain combines TRBV6-6 with TRBJ1-1, with no clear D. The CDR3 spans 13 residues. V lost 10 bases to trimming and J lost 1 base, with 13 bases between them. Looked up from germline, CDR1 is MNHNY and CDR2 is SVGAGI (reference sequence).